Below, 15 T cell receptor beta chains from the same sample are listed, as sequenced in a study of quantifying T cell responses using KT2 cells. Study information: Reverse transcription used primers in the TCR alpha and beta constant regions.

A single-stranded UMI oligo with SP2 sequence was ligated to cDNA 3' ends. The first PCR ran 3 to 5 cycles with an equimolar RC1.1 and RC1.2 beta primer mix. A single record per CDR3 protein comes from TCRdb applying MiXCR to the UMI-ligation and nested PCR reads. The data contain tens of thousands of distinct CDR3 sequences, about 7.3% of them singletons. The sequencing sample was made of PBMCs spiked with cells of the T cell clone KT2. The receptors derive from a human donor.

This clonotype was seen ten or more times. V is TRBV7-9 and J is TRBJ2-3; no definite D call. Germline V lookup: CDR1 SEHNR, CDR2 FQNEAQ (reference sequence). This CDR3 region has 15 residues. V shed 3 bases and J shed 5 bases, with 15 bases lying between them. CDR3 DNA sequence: TGTGCCAGCAGCTTGGGTAGTGGTTTTAGAGATACGCAGTATTTT. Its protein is CASSLGSGFRDTQYF.

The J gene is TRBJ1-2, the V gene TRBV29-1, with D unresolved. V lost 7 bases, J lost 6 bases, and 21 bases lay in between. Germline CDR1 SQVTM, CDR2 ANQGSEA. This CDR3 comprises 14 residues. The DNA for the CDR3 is TGCAGCGGTAGACAACCGGGCCCTGCCGATGGCTACACCTTC. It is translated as CSGRQPGPADGYTF.

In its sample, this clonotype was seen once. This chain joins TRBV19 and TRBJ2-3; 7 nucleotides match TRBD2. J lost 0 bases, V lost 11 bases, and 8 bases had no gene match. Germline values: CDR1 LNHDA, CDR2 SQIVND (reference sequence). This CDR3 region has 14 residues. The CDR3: CAVDGGVSTDTQYF. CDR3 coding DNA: TGTGCCGTCGATGGGGGGGTGAGCACAGATACGCAGTATTTT.

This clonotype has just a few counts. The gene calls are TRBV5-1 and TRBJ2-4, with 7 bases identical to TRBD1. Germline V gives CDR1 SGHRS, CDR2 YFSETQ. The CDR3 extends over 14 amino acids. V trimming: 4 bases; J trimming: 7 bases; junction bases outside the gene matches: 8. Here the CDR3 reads CASSPIQGQNIQYF. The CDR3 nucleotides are TGCGCCAGCAGCCCAATACAGGGGCAGAACATTCAGTACTTC.

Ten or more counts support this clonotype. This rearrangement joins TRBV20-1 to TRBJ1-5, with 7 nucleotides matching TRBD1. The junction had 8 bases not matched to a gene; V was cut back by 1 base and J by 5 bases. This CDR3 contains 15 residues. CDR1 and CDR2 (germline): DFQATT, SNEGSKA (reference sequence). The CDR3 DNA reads TGCAGTGCTAGAGGGAGGGGGCGCAGGGATCAGCCCCAGCATTTT. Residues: CSARGRGRRDQPQHF.

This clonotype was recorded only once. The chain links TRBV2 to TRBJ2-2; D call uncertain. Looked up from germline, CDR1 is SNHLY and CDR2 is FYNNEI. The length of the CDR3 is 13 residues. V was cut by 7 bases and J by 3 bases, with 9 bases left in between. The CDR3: CASMGRDTGELFF. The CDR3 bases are TGTGCCAGCATGGGAAGGGACACCGGGGAGCTGTTTTTT.

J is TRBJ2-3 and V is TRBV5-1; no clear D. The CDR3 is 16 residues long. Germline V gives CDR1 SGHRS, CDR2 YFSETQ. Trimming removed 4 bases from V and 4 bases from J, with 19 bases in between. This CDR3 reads CASSQEPSPAPDTQYF. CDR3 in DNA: TGCGCCAGCAGCCAAGAACCTTCGCCGGCCCCAGATACGCAGTATTTT. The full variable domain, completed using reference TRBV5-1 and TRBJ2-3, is KAGVTQTPRYLIKTRGQQVTLSCSPISGHRSVSWYQQTPGQGLQFLFEYFSETQRNKGNFPGRFSGRQFSNSRSEMNVSTLELGDSALYLCASSQEPSPAPDTQYFGPGTRLTVL.

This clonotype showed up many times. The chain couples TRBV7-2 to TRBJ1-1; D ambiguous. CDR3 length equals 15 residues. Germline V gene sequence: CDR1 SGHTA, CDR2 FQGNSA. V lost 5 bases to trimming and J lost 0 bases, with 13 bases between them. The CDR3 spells CASSPRGNVNTEAFF. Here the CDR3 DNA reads TGTGCCAGCAGCCCCCGAGGGAATGTGAACACTGAAGCTTTCTTT.

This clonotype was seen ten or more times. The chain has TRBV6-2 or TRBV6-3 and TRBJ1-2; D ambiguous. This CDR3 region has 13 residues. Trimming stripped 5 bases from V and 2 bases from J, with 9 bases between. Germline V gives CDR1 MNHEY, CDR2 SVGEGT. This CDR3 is CASSGLGNYGYTF. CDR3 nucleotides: TGTGCCAGCAGTGGCCTTGGCAACTATGGCTACACCTTC.

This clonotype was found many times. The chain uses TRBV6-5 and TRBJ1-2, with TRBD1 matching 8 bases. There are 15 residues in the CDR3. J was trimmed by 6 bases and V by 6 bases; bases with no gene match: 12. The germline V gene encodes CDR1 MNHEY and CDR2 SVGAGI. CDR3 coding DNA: TGTGCCAGCAGACGACAGGGGCAAGGTGATAATGGCTACACCTTC. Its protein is CASRRQGQGDNGYTF.

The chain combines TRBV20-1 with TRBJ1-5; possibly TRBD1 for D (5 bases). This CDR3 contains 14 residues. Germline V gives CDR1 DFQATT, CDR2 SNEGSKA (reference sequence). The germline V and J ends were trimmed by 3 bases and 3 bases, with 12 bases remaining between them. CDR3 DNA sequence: TGCAGTGCTAGTCTACAGGAAATCAATCAGCCCCAGCATTTT. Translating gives CSASLQEINQPQHF.

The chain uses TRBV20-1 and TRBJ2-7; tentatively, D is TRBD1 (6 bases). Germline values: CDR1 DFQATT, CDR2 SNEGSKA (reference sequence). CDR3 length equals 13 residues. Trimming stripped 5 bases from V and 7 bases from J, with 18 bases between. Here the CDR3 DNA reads TGCAGTGCTCAGGACAGACTCTCTCGGGAGCAGTACTTC. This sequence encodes CSAQDRLSREQYF.

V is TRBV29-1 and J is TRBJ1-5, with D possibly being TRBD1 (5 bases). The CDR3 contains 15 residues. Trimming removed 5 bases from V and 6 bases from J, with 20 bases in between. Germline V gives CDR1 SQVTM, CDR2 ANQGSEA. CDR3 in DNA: TGCAGCGTTCAAAATGGGGGGGATTTTGGTCAGCCCCAGCATTTT. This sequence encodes CSVQNGGDFGQPQHF.

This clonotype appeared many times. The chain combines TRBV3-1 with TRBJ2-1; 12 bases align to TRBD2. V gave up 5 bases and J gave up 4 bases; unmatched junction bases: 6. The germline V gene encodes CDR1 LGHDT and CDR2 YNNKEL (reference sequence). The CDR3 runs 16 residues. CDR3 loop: CASSAQGTSGYNEQFF. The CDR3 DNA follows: TGTGCCAGCAGCGCCCAAGGGACTAGCGGGTACAATGAGCAGTTCTTC.

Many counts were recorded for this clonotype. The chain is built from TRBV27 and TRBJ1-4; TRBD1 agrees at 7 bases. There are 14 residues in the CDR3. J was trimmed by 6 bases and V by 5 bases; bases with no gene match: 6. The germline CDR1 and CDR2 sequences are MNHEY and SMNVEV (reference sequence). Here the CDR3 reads CASSTGAEYEKLFF. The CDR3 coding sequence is TGTGCCAGCAGTACAGGGGCAGAGTATGAAAAACTGTTTTTT.